This is a list of T cell receptor beta chains from one sample in a study of blood T cell repertoires in COVID-19. Using immunoSEQ multiplex PCR, the repertoire was profiled, and TCRdb retains in-frame clones only, with some absent. The sample consists of fewer than 70,000 clones, approximately 80% of them appearing once. Specimen: peripheral blood. All receptors derive from a man aged 30 to 39 with COVID-19, enrolled during active disease. The CDR3 runs from the conserved cysteine through the conserved F or W. The D gene is left open where the match is weak. Clone size is given for some rows only: seen once, a few or many times, or a class if the clone is expanded.

- | - | TRBJ1-5 | TRBV5-6 | CASSLGGAGQPQHF | TGTGCCAGCAGCTTGGGAGGAGCCGGTCAGCCCCAGCATTTT
many | TRBD1 | TRBJ2-7 | TRBV28 | CASSLGTGVQGQYF | TGTGCCAGCAGTTTGGGGACAGGGGTTCAGGGGCAGTACTTC
- | TRBD1 | TRBJ2-4 | TRBV6-6 | CASSRDRGRNIQYF | TGTGCCAGCAGTAGGGACAGAGGGCGCAACATTCAGTACTTC
- | TRBD2 | TRBJ2-1 | TRBV18 | CASSPQAGGENEQFF | TGTGCCAGCTCACCACAAGCGGGAGGAGAAAATGAGCAGTTCTTC
- | - | TRBJ1-1 | TRBV7-9 | CASSAPEWRNTEAFF | TGTGCCAGCAGCGCACCAGAATGGAGAAACACTGAAGCTTTCTTT
many | TRBD2 | TRBJ2-5 | TRBV7-9 | CASSLGYQSSGSEETQYF | TGTGCCAGCAGCTTAGGCTATCAGTCTAGCGGGAGCGAAGAGACCCAGTACTTC
few | TRBD2 | TRBJ2-5 | TRBV9 | CASSVGTSGVGETQYF | TGTGCCAGCAGCGTAGGGACTAGCGGGGTAGGGGAGACCCAGTACTTC
- | TRBD1 | TRBJ2-1 | TRBV11-2 | CASSLDGTASYNEQFF | TGTGCCAGCAGCTTAGACGGGACAGCTTCCTACAATGAGCAGTTCTTC
- | - | TRBJ1-6 | TRBV5-1 | CASSLTGTYNSPLHF | TGCGCCAGCAGCTTGACAGGAACCTATAATTCACCCCTCCACTTT
- | - | TRBJ2-5 | TRBV5-1 | CASSSGTQGTQYF | TGCGCCAGCAGCTCCGGGACTCAAGGGACCCAGTACTTC